The count of the clone carrying this T cell receptor beta chain is one. Its antigen is unknown. This specimen belongs to a study of Tregs in tolerant kidney transplant recipients. Study results and caveats: The most relevant donor-specific Treg TCRbeta repertoire apparently came from expansion with activated donor B cells. Validation in larger populations is needed because few patients were studied.

Thawed PBMCs were FACS-sorted into unstimulated CD4+CD25+CD127- regulatory T cells, CD4+CD25- non-regulatory cells, CD4 and CD8 cells. Sequencing was performed with immunoSEQ multiplex PCR; in TCRdb, only in-frame clones are kept and a portion is missing. The sample has tens of thousands of clones; roughly 84% are singletons. The CDR3 runs to 16 residues. The germline gives CDR1 KGHSH, CDR2 LQKENI. Trimming took off 5 bases at V and 7 bases at J, with 24 bases between the two ends. This TCR was recovered from a human donor in good health. The chain carries TRBV18 and TRBJ2-7, with D possibly being TRBD1 (5 bases). The source material was CD4+ T cells from blood. CDR3 nucleotides: TGTGCCAGCTCAGACCCGGGCTCAGGGTCTGTGTTAGAGCAGTACTTC. It encodes CASSDPGSGSVLEQYF.